These 19 T cell receptor beta chains were sequenced from one sample in a study of blood T cell repertoires in COVID-19. TCRdb keeps only in-frame clones here, not all; method: immunoSEQ multiplex PCR. The sample lists about 250,000 clones; more than 65% were seen once. The sequenced material came from peripheral blood. These receptors all stem from a man aged 45-60 years with active or convalescent COVID-19.

The rearrangement joins TRBV3-1 (or the pseudogene TRBV3-2) to TRBJ2-7; D possibly corresponds to TRBD2 (5 bases). The CDR3 totals 15 residues. In germline, CDR1 is LGHDT, CDR2 YNNKEL (reference sequence). Trimming removed 1 base at V and 5 bases at J, with 15 bases between. The CDR3 is CASSQVGVGRDEQYF. For the CDR3, the DNA is TGTGCCAGCAGCCAAGTCGGGGTCGGTCGTGACGAGCAGTACTTC.

The J gene is TRBJ2-3, the V gene TRBV3-1 (or the pseudogene TRBV3-2); possible D gene TRBD1, 5 bases. This CDR3 has 15 residues. V dropped 0 bases and J dropped 6 bases, with 13 bases sitting between them. The germline gives CDR1 LGHDT, CDR2 YNNKEL (reference sequence). In DNA, the CDR3 is TGTGCCAGCAGCCAAGATCTCAGGGAAGGGGATACGCAGTATTTT. Protein: CASSQDLREGDTQYF.

V is TRBV5-5 and J is TRBJ2-2, with TRBD2 identical over 8 bases. V shed 3 bases, J shed 3 bases, and the junction held 7 bases outside the gene matches. The CDR3 sequence is 16 residues long. Germline loops: CDR1 SGHKS, CDR2 YYEKEE (reference sequence). CDR3 coding DNA: TGTGCCAGCAGCTCCCGGGGGGGCGCGGACACCGGGGAGCTGTTTTTT. This gives the protein CASSSRGGADTGELFF.

V gene TRBV9 combines with J gene TRBJ1-4; D gene ambiguous. The CDR3 totals 14 residues. The germline V gene encodes CDR1 SGDLS and CDR2 YYNGEE. The V end lost 4 bases, the J end lost 0 bases, and 7 bases lay between the germline ends. This CDR3 is CASSPSATNEKLFF. As DNA, the CDR3 is TGTGCCAGCAGCCCCAGTGCAACTAATGAAAAACTGTTTTTT.

The table lists this clone with a count of one. This chain uses TRBV7-2 with TRBJ1-6; 10 bases line up with TRBD1. CDR1 is SGHTA, CDR2 FQGNSA, per germline. V trimming: 5 bases; J trimming: 10 bases; junction bases outside the gene matches: 8. The CDR3 has 15 amino acids. The CDR3 reads CASSRIGTGVSPLHF. The CDR3, as DNA: TGTGCCAGCAGCCGCATCGGGACAGGGGTGTCACCCCTCCACTTT.

This sequence joins TRBV30 and TRBJ1-5; tentative D call: TRBD1 (6 bases). CDR1 GTSNPN and CDR2 SVGIG come from the germline V gene (reference sequence). This CDR3 comprises 13 residues. Trimming cost V 3 bases and J 6 bases, with 12 bases left between them. This chain's CDR3 is CAWSQQGGQPQHF. CDR3 nucleotide sequence: TGTGCCTGGAGCCAACAGGGTGGTCAGCCCCAGCATTTT.

J is TRBJ2-7 and V is TRBV13, with TRBD2 as a possible D gene (6 bases). Germline assignment: CDR1 PRHDT and CDR2 FYEKMQ (reference sequence). The CDR3 is 17 residues long. Trimming removed 4 bases at V and 1 base at J, with 20 bases between. CDR3 DNA: TGTGCCAGCAGCTCCTATGTACTTAGCGGTTCATCCTACGAGCAGTACTTC. This gives the protein CASSSYVLSGSSYEQYF. Filled out from reference TRBV13 and TRBJ2-7, the complete variable domain reads AAGVIQSPRHLIKEKRETATLKCYPIPRHDTVYWYQQGPGQDPQFLISFYEKMQSDKGSIPDRFSAQQFSDYHSELNMSSLELGDSALYFCASSSYVLSGSSYEQYFGPGTRLTVT.

V is TRBV6-9 and J is TRBJ1-5; 7 bases fit TRBD1. With V trimmed by 0 bases and J by 4 bases, 9 bases remained unmatched. The CDR3 loop spans 17 amino acids. Germline V gene data show CDR1 as MNHGY and CDR2 as SVAAGI. This CDR3 is CASSYSAARDRNQPQHF. The CDR3 coding sequence is TGTGCCAGCAGTTATTCTGCCGCTCGGGACAGAAATCAGCCCCAGCATTTT.

The chain employs TRBV9 and TRBJ2-5, with D perhaps TRBD1 (6 bases). There are 14 residues in the CDR3. CDR1 is SGDLS, CDR2 YYNGEE, per germline. Trimming removed 0 bases at V and 4 bases at J, with 10 bases between. The CDR3 sequence: CASSVGRGGETQYF. The DNA of the CDR3 is TGTGCCAGCAGCGTAGGCAGGGGTGGAGAGACCCAGTACTTC.

This clone was observed a few times. The J gene is TRBJ1-5, the V gene TRBV5-8, with TRBD1 identical over 7 bases. J gave up 3 bases and V 0 bases, and 6 bases lay outside the gene matches. This CDR3 is 16 amino acids long. Germline lookup yields CDR1 SGHTS and CDR2 YDEGEE. CDR3 DNA: TGTGCCAGCAGCTTGGGTGCAGGGGGTGCCAATCAGCCCCAGCATTTT. Encoded protein: CASSLGAGGANQPQHF.

This chain joins TRBV7-2 and TRBJ1-6; 7 bases line up with TRBD1. V lost 5 bases and J lost 5; bases outside the gene matches: 9. The CDR3 loop spans 16 amino acids. CDR1 and CDR2 from the germline V gene are SGHTA and FQGNSA. The CDR3 spells CASSPYGQAHNSPLHF. The CDR3 nucleotides are TGTGCCAGCAGCCCATACGGACAGGCCCATAATTCACCCCTCCACTTT.

The chain joins TRBV23-1 to TRBJ2-7, with 10 bases that match TRBD1. TRBV23-1 is an ORF, with its function uncertain. Trimming at V came to 4 bases and at J to 2 bases, leaving 5 bases not matched to a gene. This CDR3 comprises 15 residues. CDR3 sequence: CASSPGDRGTYEQYF. The CDR3 DNA reads as TGCGCCAGCAGTCCGGGGGACAGGGGCACCTACGAGCAGTACTTC.

The chain has TRBV5-6 and TRBJ1-2, with D maybe TRBD1 (5 bases). From germline, CDR1 is SGHDT and CDR2 YYEEEE. V dropped 5 bases and J dropped 6 bases, with 20 bases sitting between them. The CDR3 totals 15 residues. This chain's CDR3 is CASRLRHIPGNGYTF. The CDR3 DNA reads TGTGCCAGCAGACTCCGACACATTCCAGGGAATGGCTACACCTTC.

The V and J genes are TRBV18 and TRBJ1-2, with D possibly matching TRBD1 (5 bases). CDR1 and CDR2 from the germline V gene are KGHSH and LQKENI. The CDR3 loop spans 13 amino acids. V gave up 0 bases and J gave up 8 bases, with 10 bases separating them. CDR3 in DNA: TGTGCCAGCTCACCACCGGGACTCGCCGGCTACACCTTC. Translated: CASSPPGLAGYTF.

The V gene is TRBV6-2 or TRBV6-3, the J gene TRBJ1-5, with a weak D call TRBD1 (6 bases). This CDR3 comprises 15 residues. The V end was cut by 4 bases, the J end by 0 bases, with 10 bases between. CDR1 and CDR2 from the germline V gene are MNHEY and SVGEGT. The CDR3 protein is CASSWTAPSNQPQHF. The DNA of the CDR3 is TGTGCCAGCAGTTGGACAGCACCTAGCAATCAGCCCCAGCATTTT.

The rearrangement links TRBV28 to TRBJ1-4, with D perhaps matching TRBD1 (6 bases). CDR3 length equals 13 residues. V shed 7 bases and J shed 4 bases, with 10 bases lying between them. The V gene's germline CDR1 is MDHEN and CDR2 SYDVKM. This CDR3 reads CASKGQFNEKLFF. The CDR3 bases are TGTGCCAGCAAAGGACAGTTTAATGAAAAACTGTTTTTT.

DNA for the CDR3: TGTGCAAGTCGCTCGACGGCGCTAGGTGCTTTCTTT. Amino acid sequence: CASRSTALGAFF. This chain connects TRBV12-2 to TRBJ1-1. TRBV12-2 is described as a pseudogene. CDR3 length equals 12 residues.

The chain recombines TRBV30 with TRBJ1-4, with 8 positions matching TRBD1. This CDR3 contains 14 residues. The ends lost 2 bases at V and 8 bases at J; junction bases unmatched: 7. Germline CDR1 and CDR2: GTSNPN and SVGIG (reference sequence). CDR3 protein: CAWSPGQVNEKLFF. In nucleotides, the CDR3 is TGTGCCTGGAGTCCGGGACAGGTGAACGAAAAACTGTTTTTT.

The chain links TRBV28 to TRBJ1-2, with 8 nucleotides matching TRBD1. This CDR3 is built from 13 residues. V lost 6 bases to trimming and J lost 4 bases; unmatched junction nucleotides: 4. Germline CDR1 is MDHEN and CDR2 is SYDVKM. The CDR3 is CASSPGQGYGYTF. The CDR3 DNA is TGTGCCAGCAGCCCAGGACAGGGCTATGGCTACACCTTC.